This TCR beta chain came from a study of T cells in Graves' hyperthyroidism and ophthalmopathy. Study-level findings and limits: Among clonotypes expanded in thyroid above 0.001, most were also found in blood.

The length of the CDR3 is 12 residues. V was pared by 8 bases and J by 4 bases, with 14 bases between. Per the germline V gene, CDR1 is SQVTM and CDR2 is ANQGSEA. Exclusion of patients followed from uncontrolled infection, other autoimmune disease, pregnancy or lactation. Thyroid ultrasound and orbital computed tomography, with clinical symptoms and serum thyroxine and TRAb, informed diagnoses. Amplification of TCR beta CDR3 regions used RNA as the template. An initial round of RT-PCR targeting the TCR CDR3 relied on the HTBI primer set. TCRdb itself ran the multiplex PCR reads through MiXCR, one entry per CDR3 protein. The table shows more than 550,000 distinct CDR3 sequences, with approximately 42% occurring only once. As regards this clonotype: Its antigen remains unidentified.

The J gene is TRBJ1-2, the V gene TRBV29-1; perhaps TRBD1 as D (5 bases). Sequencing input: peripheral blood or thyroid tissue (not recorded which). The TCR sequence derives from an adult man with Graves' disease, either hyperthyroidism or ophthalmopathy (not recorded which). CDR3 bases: TGCAGCCAACAGGCAGGGCTCTATGGCTACACCTTC. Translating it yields CSQQAGLYGYTF. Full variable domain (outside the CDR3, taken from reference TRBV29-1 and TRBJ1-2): SAVISQKPSRDICQRGTSLTIQCQVDSQVTMMFWYRQQPGQSLTLIATANQGSEATYESGFVIDKFPISRPNLTFSTLTVSNMSPEDSSIYLCSQQAGLYGYTFGSGTRLTVV.